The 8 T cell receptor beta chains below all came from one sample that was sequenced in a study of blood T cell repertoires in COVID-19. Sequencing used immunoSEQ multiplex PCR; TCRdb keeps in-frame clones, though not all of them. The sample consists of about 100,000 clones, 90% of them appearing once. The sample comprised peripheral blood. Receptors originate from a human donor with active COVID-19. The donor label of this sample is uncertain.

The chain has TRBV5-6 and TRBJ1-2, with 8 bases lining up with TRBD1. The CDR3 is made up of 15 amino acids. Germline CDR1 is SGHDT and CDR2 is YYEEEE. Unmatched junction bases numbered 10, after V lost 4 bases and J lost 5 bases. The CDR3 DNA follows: TGTGCCAGCAGCCCCGGCGGGACAGGCGATTATGGCTACACCTTC. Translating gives CASSPGGTGDYGYTF. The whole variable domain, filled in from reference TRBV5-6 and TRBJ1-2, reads DAGVTQSPTHLIKTRGQQVTLRCSPKSGHDTVSWYQQALGQGPQFIFQYYEEEERQRGNFPDRFSGHQFPNYSSELNVNALLLGDSALYLCASSPGGTGDYGYTFGSGTRLTVV.

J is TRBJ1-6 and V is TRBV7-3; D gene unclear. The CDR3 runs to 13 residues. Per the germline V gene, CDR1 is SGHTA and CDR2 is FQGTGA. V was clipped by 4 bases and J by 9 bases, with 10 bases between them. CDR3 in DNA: TGTGCCAGCAGCTCAGGTCGTTCTTCACCCCTCCACTTT. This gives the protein CASSSGRSSPLHF.

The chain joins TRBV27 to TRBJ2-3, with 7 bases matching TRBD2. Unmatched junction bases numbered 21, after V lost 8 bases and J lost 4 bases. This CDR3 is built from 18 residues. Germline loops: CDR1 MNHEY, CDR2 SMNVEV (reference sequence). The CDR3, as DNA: TGTGCCAGCTTCGGGTCGGGGAGGGGCCCGGGTGGGGCAGATACGCAGTATTTT. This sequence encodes CASFGSGRGPGGADTQYF.

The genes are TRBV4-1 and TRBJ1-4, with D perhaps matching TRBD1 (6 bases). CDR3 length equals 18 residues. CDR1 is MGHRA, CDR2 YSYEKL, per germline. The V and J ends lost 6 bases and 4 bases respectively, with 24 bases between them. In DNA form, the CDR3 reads TGCGCCAGCAGGTACTCGGGCCCAGGGGCCGAGCTTAATGAAAAACTGTTTTTT. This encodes CASRYSGPGAELNEKLFF.

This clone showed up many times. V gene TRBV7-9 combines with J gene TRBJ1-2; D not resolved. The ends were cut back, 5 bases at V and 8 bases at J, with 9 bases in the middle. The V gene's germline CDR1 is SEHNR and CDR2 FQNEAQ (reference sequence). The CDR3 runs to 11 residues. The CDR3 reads CASSRGEGYTF. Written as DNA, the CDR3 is TGTGCCAGCAGCCGAGGAGAGGGCTACACCTTC. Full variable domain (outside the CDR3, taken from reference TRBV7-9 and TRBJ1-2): DTGVSQNPRHKITKRGQNVTFRCDPISEHNRLYWYRQTLGQGPEFLTYFQNEAQLEKSRLLSDRFSAERPKGSFSTLEIQRTEQGDSAMYLCASSRGEGYTFGSGTRLTVV.

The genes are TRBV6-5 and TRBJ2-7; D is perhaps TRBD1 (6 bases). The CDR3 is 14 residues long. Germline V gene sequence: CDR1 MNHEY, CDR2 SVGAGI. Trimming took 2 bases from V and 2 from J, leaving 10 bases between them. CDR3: CASSYRDTTYEQYF. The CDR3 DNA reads TGTGCCAGCAGTTACCGGGACACCACCTACGAGCAGTACTTC.

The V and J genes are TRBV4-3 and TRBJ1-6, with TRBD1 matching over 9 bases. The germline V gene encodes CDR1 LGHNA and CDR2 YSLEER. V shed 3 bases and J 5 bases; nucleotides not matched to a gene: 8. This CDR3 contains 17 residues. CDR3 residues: CASSHQQGAFDNSPLHF. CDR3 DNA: TGCGCCAGCAGCCACCAACAGGGGGCATTTGATAATTCACCCCTCCACTTT.

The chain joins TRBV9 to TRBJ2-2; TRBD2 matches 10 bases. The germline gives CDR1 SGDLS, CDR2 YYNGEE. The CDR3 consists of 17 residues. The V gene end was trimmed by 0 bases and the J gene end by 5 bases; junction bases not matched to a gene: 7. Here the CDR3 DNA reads TGTGCCAGCAGCGTAGGGATAGCGGGGGGCCCAACCGGGGAGCTGTTTTTT. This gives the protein CASSVGIAGGPTGELFF. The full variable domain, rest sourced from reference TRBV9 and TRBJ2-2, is DSGVTQTPKHLITATGQRVTLRCSPRSGDLSVYWYQQSLDQGLQFLIQYYNGEERAKGNILERFSAQQFPDLHSELNLSSLELGDSALYFCASSVGIAGGPTGELFFGEGSRLTVL.